These 24 T cell receptor beta chains share one sample of origin, sequenced in a study of beta chain features in type 1 diabetes. The antigens for these receptors are not known. All of the isolated RNA was reverse transcribed, so expressed TCRB transcripts were sequenced. Here immunoSEQ multiplex PCR was the method, and the copy in TCRdb shows in-frame clones only, minus some. Among about 150,000 clones listed, 13% were seen once. Points from the study as a whole: Shorter TCRB CDR3s, moderately but significantly so, were found in Type 1 diabetes patients in all four CD4+ subsets.

Sequencing was done on a sample of central memory CD4+ T cells from blood. All receptors derive from a man aged 18 to 35 with type 1 diabetes.

This clone was detected only a few times. This sequence joins TRBV19 and TRBJ2-7, with D perhaps matching TRBD2 (6 bases). The CDR3 spans 13 residues. V shed 5 bases and J shed 4 bases, with 12 bases lying between them. CDR1 and CDR2 (germline): LNHDA, SQIVND (reference sequence). CDR3 in amino acids: CASSLLRGYEQYF. The CDR3 nucleotides read TGTGCCAGTAGTCTCCTCCGGGGGTACGAGCAGTACTTC.

About this clone itself: The same CDR3 also results from other DNA sequences found in this sample. CDR3 amino acids: CASSPEADSYNEQFF. The CDR3 DNA sequence: TGTGCCAGCAGCCCGGAGGCGGATTCCTACAATGAGCAGTTCTTC. The chain combines TRBV7-9 with TRBJ2-1, with D tentatively TRBD2 (5 bases). V lost 5 bases to trimming and J lost 1 base, with 12 bases between them. CDR1 and CDR2 from the germline V gene are SEHNR and FQNEAQ (reference sequence). The CDR3 runs 15 residues.

There are a few counts of this clone. This chain uses TRBV28 with TRBJ2-6, with D tentatively TRBD1 (5 bases). CDR3 length equals 16 residues. V lost 4 bases and J lost 4, with 14 bases in between. Looked up from germline, CDR1 is MDHEN and CDR2 is SYDVKM. CDR3 sequence reads: CASSSIRVSGANVLTF. CDR3 sequence (DNA): TGTGCCAGCAGTTCCATCAGGGTTTCCGGGGCCAACGTCCTGACTTTC.

The chain is built from TRBV10-3 and TRBJ1-3; no clear D gene. The CDR3 totals 12 residues. Germline V gene sequence: CDR1 ENHRY, CDR2 SYGVKD. The V end was cut by 3 bases, the J end by 8 bases, with 8 bases between. The CDR3 spells CAISEWGDTIYF. Written as DNA, the CDR3 is TGTGCCATCAGTGAATGGGGAGACACCATATATTTT.

The rearrangement joins TRBV25-1 to TRBJ1-1; TRBD1 matches 7 bases. In germline, CDR1 is MGHDK, CDR2 SYGVNS. The V and J ends lost 10 bases and 0 bases, in that order; junction bases with no gene match: 5. The CDR3 consists of 13 residues. CDR3 DNA sequence: TGTGCCACCACGGGACAGATGAACACTGAAGCTTTCTTT. It encodes CATTGQMNTEAFF.

CDR3 sequence (DNA): TGTGCCAGCAGCGGATACAGGGAGATGCAAGAGACCCAGTACTTC. This codes for CASSGYREMQETQYF. The chain uses TRBV7-6 and TRBJ2-5; TRBD1 might be the D (6 bases). The CDR3 covers 15 residues. Germline V gene lookup returns CDR1 SGHVS and CDR2 FNYEAQ. Trimming took 5 bases from V and 2 from J, leaving 15 bases between them.

This clone was detected only a few times. The chain carries TRBV6-5 and TRBJ1-2, with no clear D. V was cut by 4 bases and J by 8 bases, with 11 bases left in between. Germline lookup yields CDR1 MNHEY and CDR2 SVGAGI. The CDR3 is 12 residues long. CDR3 DNA sequence: TGTGCCAGCAGTTCGAGCGGGGAGGGCTACACCTTC. Its translation is CASSSSGEGYTF.

Ten or more counts support this clone. The CDR3 loop reads CSVLAGTQETQYF. In DNA form, the CDR3 reads TGCAGCGTGCTAGCGGGGACCCAAGAGACCCAGTACTTC. This sequence joins TRBV29-1 and TRBJ2-5, with 9 bases that match TRBD2. The CDR3 runs to 13 residues. The germline CDR1 and CDR2 sequences are SQVTM and ANQGSEA. V trimming: 6 bases; J trimming: 1 base; junction bases outside the gene matches: 3.

The rearrangement joins TRBV2 to TRBJ1-6; the D gene is possibly TRBD1 (6 bases). This CDR3 is 15 amino acids long. The V and J ends lost 4 bases and 8 bases respectively, with 15 bases between them. CDR1 SNHLY and CDR2 FYNNEI come from the germline V gene. The DNA of the CDR3 is TGTGCCAGCAGTGCCCGGGGGGCGCGGGATTCACCCCTCCACTTT. This sequence encodes CASSARGARDSPLHF.

This chain connects TRBV2 to TRBJ2-6; 9 bases line up with TRBD1. This CDR3 contains 17 residues. CDR1 is SNHLY and CDR2 is FYNNEI in the germline V gene. V dropped 6 bases and J dropped 0; count of bases not matched to a gene: 6. CDR3 in amino acids: CASRRDRVSSGANVLTF. DNA of the CDR3: TGTGCCAGCAGAAGGGACAGGGTCAGCTCTGGGGCCAACGTCCTGACTTTC.

The V call is TRBV14, the J call TRBJ1-2, with D hard to call. Germline CDR1 is SGHDN and CDR2 is FVKESK. The CDR3 contains 13 residues. V lost 1 base to trimming and J lost 12 bases, with 15 bases between them. Here the CDR3 reads CASSQVAGRVDTF. The CDR3 nucleotides are TGTGCCAGCAGCCAAGTCGCTGGCCGGGTGGACACCTTC.

The table lists this clone with a few counts. The V and J genes are TRBV6-4 and TRBJ2-1; the match to TRBD2 covers 8 bases. With V trimmed by 4 bases and J by 3 bases, 5 bases remained unmatched. Germline lookup yields CDR1 MRHNA and CDR2 SNTAGT. The CDR3 contains 15 residues. CDR3 in DNA: TGTGCCAGCAGTGCGGGTAGCGGGGACTACAATGAGCAGTTCTTC. Translated, it gives CASSAGSGDYNEQFF.

This rearrangement joins TRBV5-4 to TRBJ1-2; possibly TRBD1 for D (6 bases). CDR3 length equals 15 residues. Germline CDR1 and CDR2: SGHNT and YYREEE (reference sequence). The V end was cut by 3 bases, the J end by 9 bases, with 21 bases between. CDR3 in DNA: TGTGCCAGCAGCTCCGACCTCTTGCGGGACATTAGCTACACCTTC. It specifies CASSSDLLRDISYTF.

In its sample, this clone was seen many times. V and J are TRBV28 and TRBJ2-4; the D gene is possibly TRBD2 (7 bases). Per germline, CDR1 MDHEN and CDR2 SYDVKM. The V end was cut by 8 bases, the J end by 3 bases, with 14 bases between. This CDR3 has 14 residues. Here the CDR3 DNA reads TGTGCCAGCTGCGGGGGCGCGAGCAAAAACATTCAGTACTTC. Translation: CASCGGASKNIQYF.

This clone appeared many times. The CDR3 is CASRPAGDGQNIQYF. The CDR3 bases are TGTGCCAGCAGACCGGCAGGGGACGGCCAAAACATTCAGTACTTC. The rearrangement joins TRBV25-1 to TRBJ2-4, with a tentative D call TRBD1 (6 bases). V was pared by 6 bases and J by 5 bases, with 17 bases between. This CDR3 has 15 residues. CDR1 MGHDK and CDR2 SYGVNS come from the germline V gene.

The CDR3 here is CASGRSREAFF. The CDR3 coding sequence is TGTGCCAGCGGTAGGTCGCGTGAAGCTTTCTTT. The J gene is TRBJ1-1, the V gene TRBV5-6; D not resolved. This CDR3 has 11 residues. The V and J ends lost 7 bases and 7 bases respectively, with 11 bases between them. Germline CDR1 reads SGHDT; CDR2 reads YYEEEE.

This chain uses TRBV4-1 with TRBJ2-3; TRBD2 matches at 10 bases. Germline CDR1 and CDR2: MGHRA and YSYEKL. This CDR3 has 17 residues. Trimming at V came to 4 bases and at J to 0 bases, leaving 7 bases not matched to a gene. CDR3 coding DNA: TGCGCCAGCAGCCCCGCTAGCGGGGGCCGTAGCACAGATACGCAGTATTTT. Encoded protein: CASSPASGGRSTDTQYF.

This clone occurred a few times. The chain links TRBV29-1 to TRBJ1-1; TRBD1 matches 8 bases. V trimming: 6 bases; J trimming: 0 bases; junction bases outside the gene matches: 18. CDR1 SQVTM and CDR2 ANQGSEA come from the germline V gene. The CDR3 runs 18 residues. For the CDR3, the DNA is TGCAGCGTGAACCGCCTTAGAACAGGGGGTCGGATGAACACTGAAGCTTTCTTT. It is translated as CSVNRLRTGGRMNTEAFF.

The V gene is TRBV2, the J gene TRBJ2-1, with D unclear. CDR1 and CDR2 from the germline V gene are SNHLY and FYNNEI. This CDR3 has 10 residues. Trimming cost V 7 bases and J 5 bases, with 3 bases left between them. CDR3 DNA sequence: TGTGCCAGCAAGAACAATGAGCAGTTCTTC. Amino acids: CASKNNEQFF.

The rearrangement uses TRBV28 and TRBJ2-7, with TRBD1 matching 8 bases. Germline V gene sequence: CDR1 MDHEN, CDR2 SYDVKM. Trimming took 4 bases from V and 11 from J; bases not matched to a gene: 7. This CDR3 comprises 12 residues. CDR3 region: CASSSLLTGEYF. CDR3 in DNA: TGTGCCAGCAGTTCCCTACTGACAGGGGAGTACTTC.

The chain is built from TRBV28 and TRBJ2-7; a weak D match, TRBD1 (6 bases). Trimming cost V 4 bases and J 2 bases, with 12 bases left between them. Germline lookup yields CDR1 MDHEN and CDR2 SYDVKM. This CDR3 spans 14 amino acids. CDR3 region: CASSSGQNAYEQYF. The CDR3 DNA reads TGTGCCAGCAGTTCCGGACAGAACGCCTACGAGCAGTACTTC. The full variable domain, its missing parts supplied by reference TRBV28 and TRBJ2-7, is DVKVTQSSRYLVKRTGEKVFLECVQDMDHENMFWYRQDPGLGLRLIYFSYDVKMKEKGDIPEGYSVSREKKERFSLILESASTNQTSMYLCASSSGQNAYEQYFGPGTRLTVT.

The genes are TRBV5-4 and TRBJ1-1; tentative D call: TRBD1 (6 bases). The V end lost 1 base, the J end lost 2 bases, and 12 bases lay between the germline ends. Germline values: CDR1 SGHNT, CDR2 YYREEE (reference sequence). The CDR3 sequence is 15 residues long. The CDR3, as DNA: TGTGCCAGCAGCTTGTCGGGGGCGGGTAACACTGAAGCTTTCTTT. Translating it yields CASSLSGAGNTEAFF.

This chain uses TRBV7-9 with TRBJ1-5; D call uncertain. Trimming took 4 bases from V and 4 from J, leaving 5 bases between them. The CDR3 is 12 amino acids. CDR1 and CDR2 (germline): SEHNR, FQNEAQ (reference sequence). The CDR3 bases are TGTGCCAGCAGCTCCCAAAATCAGCCCCAGCATTTT. Protein sequence: CASSSQNQPQHF.

This clone was observed a few times. V usage is TRBV5-1 and J usage is TRBJ2-1, with TRBD1 as a possible D gene (6 bases). V was shortened by 0 bases and J by 8 bases, with 15 bases between the two germline ends. From germline, CDR1 is SGHRS and CDR2 YFSETQ. The CDR3 length is 15 residues. Here the CDR3 DNA reads TGCGCCAGCAGCTTGGGTGGGAACAGGGTTGATGAGCAGTTCTTC. It translates to CASSLGGNRVDEQFF.